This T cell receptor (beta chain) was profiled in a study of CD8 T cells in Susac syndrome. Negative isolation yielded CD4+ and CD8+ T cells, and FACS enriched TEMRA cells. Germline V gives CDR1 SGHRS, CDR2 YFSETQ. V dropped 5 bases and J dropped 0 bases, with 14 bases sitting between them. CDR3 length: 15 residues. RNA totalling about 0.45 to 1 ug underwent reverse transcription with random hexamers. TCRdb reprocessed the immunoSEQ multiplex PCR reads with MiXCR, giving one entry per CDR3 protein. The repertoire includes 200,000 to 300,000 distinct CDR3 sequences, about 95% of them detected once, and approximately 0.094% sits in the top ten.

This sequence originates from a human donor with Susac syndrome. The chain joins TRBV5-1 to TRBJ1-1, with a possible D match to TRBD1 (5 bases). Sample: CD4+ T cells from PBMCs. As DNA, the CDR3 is TGCGCCAGCAGTTCGGGGGGGGTTTTGAACACTGAAGCTTTCTTT. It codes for CASSSGGVLNTEAFF.